This passage covers 29 T cell receptor beta chains from one sample sequenced in a study of post-analysis software for immune sequencing data. Study-level results: Patients carried roughly 5 TRBV segments more frequently than controls did, and TRBV5-6, TRBV5-1 and TRBV20-1 were among them.

Antigen specificity for these receptors is unknown. TCR beta libraries were prepared from cDNA with unique molecular identifiers. TCRdb re-called the PCR reads through MiXCR, storing one row per CDR3 protein. The table includes about 170,000 distinct CDR3 sequences, about 29% detected once. The sample comprised blood. The receptor source for this set is a girl under 18 with multiple sclerosis.

Concerning this clonotype: A much larger clone lies a single base off, so this may be a read error. V and J are TRBV12-3 or TRBV12-4 and TRBJ2-7; 9 bases are a match to TRBD2. CDR3 length: 14 amino acids. In nucleotides, the CDR3 is TGTGCCAGCAGTTTTGAAGCGGGAGGCTACCAGCAGTACTTC. Translating it yields CASSFEAGGYQQYF.

The V call is TRBV6-1, the J call TRBJ1-3; the match to TRBD1 covers 7 bases. V dropped 6 bases and J dropped 0; count of bases not matched to a gene: 5. There are 15 residues in the CDR3. Germline V lookup: CDR1 MNHNS, CDR2 SASEGT. The CDR3 nucleotides read TGTGCCAGCAGCGCGACAGGGATCTCTGGAAACACCATATATTTT. It translates to CASSATGISGNTIYF.

The rearrangement uses TRBV29-1 and TRBJ2-3, with D uncertain. The CDR3 spans 12 residues. V was trimmed by 4 bases and J by 2 bases, leaving 7 bases between them. Germline CDR1 is SQVTM and CDR2 is ANQGSEA. The CDR3 is CSVGGFTDTQYF. DNA of the CDR3: TGCAGCGTTGGGGGATTCACAGATACGCAGTATTTT.

The chain combines TRBV5-1 with TRBJ2-3; TRBD2 matches at 9 bases. J lost 4 bases, V lost 0 bases, and 3 bases had no gene match. This CDR3 is built from 15 residues. CDR1 is SGHRS, CDR2 YFSETQ, per germline. CDR3 loop: CASSLGPSGADTQYF. The CDR3 DNA sequence: TGCGCCAGCAGCTTGGGGCCTAGCGGGGCAGATACGCAGTATTTT.

This clonotype was recorded at least ten times. V is TRBV6-5 and J is TRBJ2-1; D may match TRBD1 or TRBD2 (6 bases each). The CDR3 sequence is 13 residues long. Germline V CDR1 and CDR2: MNHEY, SVGAGI. The CDR3 DNA reads as TGTGCAAGTACGGGGGACAACTACAATGAGCAGTTCTTC. This gives the protein CASTGDNYNEQFF.

This clonotype was detected many times. The rearrangement links TRBV28 to TRBJ2-7, with 7 bases that match TRBD1. The germline CDR1 and CDR2 sequences are MDHEN and SYDVKM. The CDR3 consists of 12 residues. V lost 6 bases, J lost 6 bases, and 5 bases stayed unmatched. This CDR3 reads CASSQTGPEQYF. DNA for the CDR3: TGTGCCAGCAGCCAGACAGGGCCCGAGCAGTACTTC. The variable domain in full, completed from reference TRBV28 and TRBJ2-7, reads DVKVTQSSRYLVKRTGEKVFLECVQDMDHENMFWYRQDPGLGLRLIYFSYDVKMKEKGDIPEGYSVSREKKERFSLILESASTNQTSMYLCASSQTGPEQYFGPGTRLTVT.

Comment on this clonotype: A read error may be the cause here, since a much bigger clone is one base away. V and J are TRBV20-1 and TRBJ2-1; D remains ambiguous. CDR3 size: 11 residues. CDR1 is DFQATT and CDR2 is SNEGSKA in the germline V gene (reference sequence). V shed 3 bases and J shed 9 bases, with 9 bases lying between them. The CDR3 DNA reads TGCAGTGCTAGGTTAGCAACTGAGCAGTTCTTC. Its translation: CSARLATEQFF.

This clonotype has a handful of counts. The genes are TRBV5-1 and TRBJ1-1; D gene ambiguous. Germline CDR1 reads SGHRS; CDR2 reads YFSETQ. The CDR3 has 15 amino acids. V lost 0 bases, J lost 1 base, and 10 bases lay in between. This CDR3 is CASSLERASNTEAFF. The CDR3 nucleotides are TGCGCCAGCAGCTTGGAAAGGGCATCGAACACTGAAGCTTTCTTT.

This clonotype appeared once. An end of the junction differs from the germline gene, which may be a read error. The J gene is TRBJ2-4, the V gene TRBV28; TRBD1 aligns across 10 bases. Per germline, CDR1 MDHEN and CDR2 SYDVKM. This CDR3 comprises 16 residues. DNA of the CDR3: TGTGCCAACAGTTCGCCGGACAGGGGGGGCAAAAACATTCAGTACTTC. Its translation is CANSSPDRGGKNIQYF.

This clonotype was seen more than once but under ten times. Since no conserved phenylalanine or tryptophan closes the CDR3, a read error is the likely cause. The gene calls are TRBV4-1 and TRBJ2-4; unclear D gene. Trimming stripped 2 bases from V and 6 bases from J, with 14 bases between. CDR1 is MGHRA and CDR2 is YSYEKL in the germline V gene. There are 15 residues in the CDR3. This CDR3 reads CASSQKAPTPNIQYL. CDR3 DNA: TGCGCCAGCAGCCAAAAGGCCCCGACCCCAAACATTCAGTACCTC.

This clonotype was observed a handful of times. CDR3 amino acids: CASTEAGQNTDTQYF. CDR3 bases: TGTGCCAGCACTGAAGCGGGACAGAACACAGATACGCAGTATTTT. V usage is TRBV27 and J usage is TRBJ2-3, with D perhaps matching TRBD1 or TRBD2 (7 bases each). V shed 7 bases and J shed 2 bases, with 16 bases lying between them. This CDR3 comprises 15 residues. Per germline, CDR1 MNHEY and CDR2 SMNVEV (reference sequence).

The CDR3 region has the DNA TGTGCCAGCAGCTTAGATATAGCTAGCGGTGCCACAGATACGCAGTATTTT. Translated, it gives CASSLDIASGATDTQYF. The chain carries TRBV11-2 and TRBJ2-3; the match to TRBD2 covers 7 bases. This CDR3 contains 17 residues. Germline trimming cut 0 bases from V and 2 bases from J; bases unmatched to any gene: 8. Germline loops: CDR1 SGHAT, CDR2 FQNNGV.

The genes are TRBV14 and TRBJ1-1; D is undetermined. The V end was cut by 1 base, the J end by 3 bases, with 12 bases between. The CDR3 length is 15 residues. Germline values: CDR1 SGHDN, CDR2 FVKESK. Here the CDR3 DNA reads TGTGCCAGCAGCCAAGGAAAGGGATGGGACACTGAAGCTTTCTTT. Encoded protein: CASSQGKGWDTEAFF.

V gene TRBV3-1 combines with J gene TRBJ2-2; D is unresolved. V lost 1 base and J 8 bases, leaving 8 bases between the germline ends. Germline values: CDR1 LGHDT, CDR2 YNNKEL (reference sequence). This CDR3 has 13 residues. Written as DNA, the CDR3 is TGTGCCAGCAGCCAAGTAGTAAGGGGGGAGCTGTTTTTT. This translates into CASSQVVRGELFF.

The chain joins TRBV20-1 to TRBJ1-4; tentatively, D is TRBD1 (6 bases). V gave up 4 bases and J gave up 0 bases, with 9 bases separating them. CDR1 and CDR2 (germline): DFQATT, SNEGSKA (reference sequence). CDR3 length equals 14 residues. CDR3 in DNA: TGCAGTGCTATACGACAGGCAACTAATGAAAAACTGTTTTTT. The encoded protein is CSAIRQATNEKLFF.

This clonotype was observed many times. The genes are TRBV20-1 and TRBJ2-1, with a weak D call TRBD2 (5 bases). Trimming removed 1 base from V and 5 bases from J, with 12 bases in between. The CDR3 consists of 14 residues. CDR1 is DFQATT, CDR2 SNEGSKA, per germline (reference sequence). CDR3 region: CSARGTGSDNEQFF. The CDR3 DNA reads TGCAGTGCTAGAGGGACGGGTAGCGACAATGAGCAGTTCTTC.

This clonotype was counted a few times. The chain has TRBV6-1 and TRBJ2-1, with a tentative D call TRBD1 (5 bases). Germline values: CDR1 MNHNS, CDR2 SASEGT. V shed 4 bases and J shed 7 bases, with 14 bases lying between them. The length of the CDR3 is 14 residues. The CDR3 DNA follows: TGTGCCAGCAGTGTCGCCAGGGCGCTAAATGAGCAGTTCTTC. This sequence encodes CASSVARALNEQFF.

Many counts were recorded for this clonotype. The chain couples TRBV6-5 to TRBJ2-6, with D uncertain. The CDR3 totals 14 residues. V lost 8 bases to trimming and J lost 1 base, with 9 bases between them. Germline values: CDR1 MNHEY, CDR2 SVGAGI. CDR3 sequence: CASGDGSGANVLTF. DNA for the CDR3: TGTGCCAGCGGCGATGGATCTGGGGCCAACGTCCTGACTTTC.

In this sample, this clonotype turned up a few times. The chain is built from TRBV12-3 or TRBV12-4 and TRBJ2-5; TRBD2 is a possible D gene (6 bases). V lost 2 bases and J lost 5, with 9 bases in between. The CDR3 totals 13 residues. The CDR3 protein is CASSLWGRETQYF. The CDR3 bases are TGTGCCAGCAGTTTATGGGGGAGGGAGACCCAGTACTTC.

Ten or more counts support this clonotype. The rearrangement links TRBV7-8 to TRBJ2-1, with 12 bases aligning to TRBD2. Trimming took 5 bases from V and 2 from J; bases not matched to a gene: 4. Germline V gives CDR1 SGHVS, CDR2 FQNEAQ. The CDR3 runs to 16 residues. The CDR3 region has the DNA TGTGCCAGCAGCCATCTAGCGGGGGGGACCTACAATGAGCAGTTCTTC. It yields the protein CASSHLAGGTYNEQFF.

This chain connects TRBV28 to TRBJ2-7; unclear D gene. V was shortened by 5 bases and J by 2 bases, with 10 bases between the two germline ends. Germline V lookup: CDR1 MDHEN, CDR2 SYDVKM. CDR3 length: 13 residues. CDR3 nucleotide sequence: TGTGCCAGCAGTCGCACCAGCCCCTACGAGCAGTACTTC. Its translation is CASSRTSPYEQYF. Filled out from reference TRBV28 and TRBJ2-7, the complete variable domain reads DVKVTQSSRYLVKRTGEKVFLECVQDMDHENMFWYRQDPGLGLRLIYFSYDVKMKEKGDIPEGYSVSREKKERFSLILESASTNQTSMYLCASSRTSPYEQYFGPGTRLTVT.

About this clonotype itself: Relative to the germline gene, one junction end is altered; a read error may explain this. The chain joins TRBV12-3 or TRBV12-4 to TRBJ2-3; 7 bases align to TRBD1. This CDR3 is built from 18 residues. The CDR3 nucleotides are TGTGCCAGCAGTTTCGGGGCAGGGTGGAGAATCGGGACAGATACGCGGTATTTT. Its translation is CASSFGAGWRIGTDTRYF.

As regards this clonotype: A much larger clone sits a single nucleotide away, making a read error possible. The V and J genes are TRBV29-1 and TRBJ1-2; maybe TRBD1 (5 bases). Per germline, CDR1 SQVTM and CDR2 ANQGSEA. The CDR3 sequence is 12 residues long. The germline V and J ends were trimmed by 5 bases and 7 bases, with 14 bases remaining between them. The CDR3 nucleotides are TGCAGCGTTAGGGATGAGAGGGGTGGCTACACCTTC. Residues: CSVRDERGGYTF.

Worth noting for this clonotype: Germline is not matched at one junction end, which may reflect a read error. The V call is TRBV7-3, the J call TRBJ1-1, with a tentative D call TRBD1 (5 bases). Germline V gene data show CDR1 as SGHTA and CDR2 as FQGTGA. The CDR3 loop spans 14 amino acids. CDR3 nucleotide sequence: TGCGCCAGCAGCCCGACTGAGGGGAAGGCTGAAGCTTTCTTT. Protein: CASSPTEGKAEAFF. Full variable domain (outside the CDR3, taken from reference TRBV7-3 and TRBJ1-1): GAGVSQTPSNKVTEKGKYVELRCDPISGHTALYWYRQSLGQGPEFLIYFQGTGAADDSGLPNDRFFAVRPEGSVSTLKIQRTERGDSAVYLCASSPTEGKAEAFFGQGTRLTVV.

As concerns this clonotype: One end of the junction varies from germline; a read error may be responsible. This chain joins TRBV6-2 or TRBV6-3 and TRBJ1-2; D possibly corresponds to TRBD1 (6 bases). The germline gives CDR1 MNHEY, CDR2 SVGEGT. The CDR3 totals 19 residues. The CDR3 loop is CASSYSTWISQGVNYGHTF. In nucleotides, the CDR3 is TGTGCCAGCAGTTACTCGACTTGGATTTCACAGGGAGTCAACTATGGCCACACCTTC.

This clonotype was recorded at least ten times. V usage is TRBV5-1 and J usage is TRBJ2-1; 10 bases match TRBD1. This CDR3 comprises 15 residues. Germline V gene lookup returns CDR1 SGHRS and CDR2 YFSETQ. V lost 3 bases, J lost 6 bases, and 6 bases stayed unmatched. CDR3 in amino acids: CASSSRGQGFNEQFF. DNA for the CDR3: TGCGCCAGCAGCTCGAGGGGACAGGGGTTCAATGAGCAGTTCTTC.

This clonotype was detected a few times. As DNA, the CDR3 is TGCAGTGCCATGGGCGGGATGGCGGGACGCAATGAGCAGTTCTTC. Its translation is CSAMGGMAGRNEQFF. The chain joins TRBV20-1 to TRBJ2-1; D is possibly TRBD2 (6 bases). Trimming pared 6 bases from V and 6 bases from J, leaving 21 bases between. This CDR3 has 15 residues. The germline V gene has CDR1 DFQATT and CDR2 SNEGSKA (reference sequence).

Notes on this clonotype: A junction end diverges from the germline sequence, so it may reflect a read error. This chain joins TRBV20-1 and TRBJ2-4; a weak D match, TRBD1 (5 bases). This CDR3 contains 14 residues. Germline CDR1 and CDR2: DFQATT and SNEGSKA (reference sequence). This CDR3 is CSARAQGDKSIQYF. For the CDR3, the DNA is TGCAGTGCTAGAGCCCAGGGCGACAAAAGCATTCAGTACTTC.

A note on this clonotype: A much larger clone lies a single base off, so this may be a read error. The CDR3: CSAREADSSSYTF. Written as DNA, the CDR3 is TGCAGTGCTAGAGAGGCGGACAGTTCTAGCTACACCTTC. J is TRBJ1-2 and V is TRBV20-1, with a tentative D call TRBD1 (6 bases). This CDR3 is 13 amino acids long. V lost 0 bases and J 9 bases, leaving 14 bases between the germline ends. Germline-derived CDR1 and CDR2 are DFQATT and SNEGSKA (reference sequence).